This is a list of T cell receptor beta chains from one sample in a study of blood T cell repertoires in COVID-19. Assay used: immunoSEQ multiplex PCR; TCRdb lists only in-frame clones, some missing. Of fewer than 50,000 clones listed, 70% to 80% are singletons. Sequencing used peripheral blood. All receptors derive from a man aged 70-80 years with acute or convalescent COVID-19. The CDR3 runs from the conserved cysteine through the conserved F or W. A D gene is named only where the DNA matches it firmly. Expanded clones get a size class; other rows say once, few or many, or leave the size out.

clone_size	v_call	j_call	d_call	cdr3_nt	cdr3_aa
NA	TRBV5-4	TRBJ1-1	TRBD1	TGTGCCAGCAGCTTGGAAATAGGACAGGGGGCGAGGGGCACTGAAGCTTTCTTT	CASSLEIGQGARGTEAFF
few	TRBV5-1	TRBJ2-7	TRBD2	TGCGCCAGCAGCTTAGGGGCGGGGGGCGGCTCTGGCGAGCAGTACTTC	CASSLGAGGGSGEQYF
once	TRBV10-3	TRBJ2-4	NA	TGTGCCATCAGTGAGTCGATGCGTCCCAGGGATCGGGCCAAAAACATTCAGTACTTC	CAISESMRPRDRAKNIQYF
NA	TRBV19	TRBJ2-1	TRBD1	TGTGCCAGTAGTCCTGTCCCGGGACAGGAGAGCTCCTACAATGAGCAGTTCTTC	CASSPVPGQESSYNEQFF
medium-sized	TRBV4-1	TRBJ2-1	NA	TGCGCCAGCAGCCTACAGGTCAATGAGCAGTTCTTC	CASSLQVNEQFF
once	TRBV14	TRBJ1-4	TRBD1	TGTGCCAGCAGCCAAGAAACAGTAGGACCCCGGGACAGGGGGCAAAAACTGTTTTTT	CASSQETVGPRDRGQKLFF
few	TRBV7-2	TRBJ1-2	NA	TGTGCCAGCAGCCCCCGAGGACAGTTCTATGGCTACACCTTC	CASSPRGQFYGYTF
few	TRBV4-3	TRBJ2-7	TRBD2	TGCGCCAGCAGCCGGCACCGAGCGGGGGGGCGTTACGAGCAGTACTTC	CASSRHRAGGRYEQYF
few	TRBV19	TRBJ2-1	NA	TGTGCCAGTAGTCCCGGACAGCTTATTGAGCAGTTCTTC	CASSPGQLIEQFF
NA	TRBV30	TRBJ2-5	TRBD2	TGTGCCTGGAGTGTAAAAGCGGGGGGAGAGACCCAGTACTTC	CAWSVKAGGETQYF
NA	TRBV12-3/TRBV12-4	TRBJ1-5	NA	TGTGCCAGCAGTATTTCTGGCAATCAGCCCCAGCATTTT	CASSISGNQPQHF
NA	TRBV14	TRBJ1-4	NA	TGTGCCAGCAGCCAGGGGAGTCGTGAAAAACTGTTTTTT	CASSQGSREKLFF
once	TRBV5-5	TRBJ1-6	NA	TGTGCCAGCAGCCCCGAGTGGGCAAGAGGGCCGAATTCACCCCTCCACTTT	CASSPEWARGPNSPLHF